These 11 T cell receptor beta chains were all obtained from the same sample, sequenced in a study of immune evolution from preneoplasia to lung adenocarcinoma. Method: immunoSEQ multiplex PCR; TCRdb's copy keeps in-frame clones and lacks some. The table lists roughly 4,700 clones, just over 75% of them singletons. The source material was FFPE adjacent normal lung tissue. The receptors here all came from a person aged 60-80 years with lung adenocarcinoma.

A single count supports this clone. The gene calls are TRBV19 and TRBJ1-5; 9 nucleotides line up with TRBD1. The V and J ends lost 4 bases and 4 bases, in that order; junction bases with no gene match: 11. Germline CDR1 reads LNHDA; CDR2 reads SQIVND (reference sequence). The CDR3 sequence is 17 residues long. DNA of the CDR3: TGTGCCAGTAGTACCTCCCCGGGACAGGGAAAAAATCAGCCCCAGCATTTT. Its translation is CASSTSPGQGKNQPQHF.

V is TRBV28 and J is TRBJ1-1, with TRBD1 matching 8 bases. With 3 bases clipped from V and 1 base from J, the junction kept 4 bases outside the gene matches. The germline gives CDR1 MDHEN, CDR2 SYDVKM. CDR3 length: 15 amino acids. The CDR3 DNA reads as TGTGCCAGCAGTTTGGAACAGGGGGGGAACACTGAAGCTTTCTTT. It specifies CASSLEQGGNTEAFF.

The chain carries TRBV13 and TRBJ2-7; 7 bases align to TRBD1. J lost 4 bases, V lost 3 bases, and 12 bases had no gene match. Germline CDR1 is PRHDT and CDR2 is FYEKMQ (reference sequence). The CDR3 spans 16 residues. The CDR3 DNA reads TGTGCCAGCAGCTTTGCCCGGACAGGTTTGAATTACGAGCAGTACTTC. Amino acid sequence: CASSFARTGLNYEQYF.

The V and J genes are TRBV6-1 and TRBJ1-4; unclear D gene. The germline CDR1 and CDR2 sequences are MNHNS and SASEGT. V was shortened by 2 bases and J by 8 bases, with 12 bases between the two germline ends. This CDR3 region has 14 residues. The CDR3 sequence is CASSEYVEGEKLFF. The CDR3 DNA sequence: TGTGCCAGCAGTGAATACGTGGAAGGGGAAAAACTGTTTTTT.

Concerning this clone: The sample contains more than one DNA sequence encoding this CDR3. The V gene is TRBV6-5, the J gene TRBJ1-4, with unresolved D. Germline V gene data show CDR1 as MNHEY and CDR2 as SVGAGI. This CDR3 is 11 amino acids long. Trimming cost V 5 bases and J 8 bases, with 6 bases left between them. The CDR3 DNA sequence: TGTGCCAGCAGTAGAGGCGAAAAACTGTTTTTT. Protein product: CASSRGEKLFF.

In its sample, this clone ranks as large. This rearrangement joins TRBV5-4 to TRBJ2-3; D remains unclear. This CDR3 is 13 amino acids long. Germline lookup yields CDR1 SGHNT and CDR2 YYREEE (reference sequence). The V end lost 2 bases, the J end lost 0 bases, and 4 bases lay between the germline ends. DNA of the CDR3: TGTGCCAGCAGCTTAGATAGCACAGATACGCAGTATTTT. Translated, it gives CASSLDSTDTQYF.

The chain recombines TRBV19 with TRBJ1-5, with 7 bases identical to TRBD1. The ends lost 4 bases at V and 7 bases at J; junction bases unmatched: 7. This CDR3 is built from 14 residues. Germline V gives CDR1 LNHDA, CDR2 SQIVND (reference sequence). The CDR3 DNA is TGTGCCAGTAGTAGCGGGACAGTTCGACAGCCCCAGCATTTT. Translated: CASSSGTVRQPQHF.

The chain employs TRBV28 and TRBJ1-5; D is perhaps TRBD1 (6 bases). Per germline, CDR1 MDHEN and CDR2 SYDVKM. V lost 2 bases and J lost 2, with 13 bases in between. This CDR3 contains 16 residues. DNA of the CDR3: TGTGCCAGCAGTTTAAGGCAGGGGCGGGGCAATCAGCCCCAGCATTTT. Translating it yields CASSLRQGRGNQPQHF.

This chain uses TRBV5-1 with TRBJ1-1; D might be TRBD1 (5 bases). The CDR3 loop spans 15 amino acids. The germline V and J ends were trimmed by 0 bases and 3 bases, with 12 bases remaining between them. From germline, CDR1 is SGHRS and CDR2 YFSETQ. CDR3 DNA: TGCGCCAGCAGCTTGGTGCCAGGAGGGGACACTGAAGCTTTCTTT. It is translated as CASSLVPGGDTEAFF.

This chain uses TRBV6-4 with TRBJ2-5; the D gene is possibly TRBD2 (6 bases). V gave up 8 bases and J gave up 4 bases, with 14 bases separating them. Looked up from germline, CDR1 is MRHNA and CDR2 is SNTAGT. The CDR3 covers 13 residues. CDR3 sequence: CASQRGRGETQYF. CDR3 in DNA: TGTGCCAGCCAACGTGGGCGGGGAGAGACCCAGTACTTC.

Here the CDR3 reads CASSPGPGNYGYTF. In nucleotides, the CDR3 is TGTGCCAGCAGCCCCGGACCAGGGAACTATGGCTACACCTTC. The chain links TRBV7-2 to TRBJ1-2; D is possibly TRBD1 (5 bases). The CDR3 has 14 amino acids. V was cut by 5 bases and J by 2 bases, with 12 bases left in between. CDR1 is SGHTA and CDR2 is FQGNSA in the germline V gene.